This T cell receptor (beta chain) stems from a study of cytomegalovirus exposure and HLA in healthy donors. Sequencing used immunoSEQ multiplex PCR; TCRdb keeps in-frame clones, though not all of them. In the table there are a few hundred thousand clones, almost 90% of which are singletons. Germline values: CDR1 MDHEN, CDR2 SYDVKM. This CDR3 comprises 17 residues. Trimming took off 5 bases at V and 1 base at J, with 20 bases between the two ends. The V call is TRBV28, the J call TRBJ1-2; D is undetermined. The source material was PBMCs. The origin of this receptor is a woman aged 18-29 years in good health and CMV-seronegative. In nucleotides, the CDR3 is TGTGCCAGCAGTCCTGATGGACTGGTTATTGTTAACTATGGCTACACCTTC. Translating gives CASSPDGLVIVNYGYTF.